The rows below give T cell receptor beta chains drawn from one sample of a study of response to subunit inactivated influenza vaccine. A single record per CDR3 protein comes from TCRdb applying MiXCR to the RT-PCR reads. Of 800,000 or so distinct CDR3 sequences listed, 21% are singletons. Sample: PBMCs from blood, taken 5 days after vaccination. The receptors stem from a man aged 45-60 years who received an inactivated influenza vaccine. Each CDR3 is given with its conserved first and last residue. The D gene is left open where the match is weak. Clone size is given for some rows only: seen once, a few or many times, or a class if the clone is expanded.

NA TRBJ2-3 NA TRBV7-2 CASSSKQGGGTQYF TGTGCCAGCAGCTCTAAACAGGGAGGGGGTACGCAGTATTTT
few TRBJ2-1 TRBD2 TRBV7-9 CASSWLAGSYNEQFF TGTGCCAGCAGCTGGTTAGCGGGGTCCTACAATGAGCAGTTCTTC
NA TRBJ1-2 TRBD1 TRBV6-2/TRBV6-3 CASRPGTANFYGYTF TGTGCCAGCAGGCCCGGGACAGCCAACTTCTATGGCTACACCTTC
many TRBJ2-1 NA TRBV4-1 CASSQDFVQRQFF TGCGCCAGCAGCCAAGATTTCGTCCAGCGACAGTTCTTC
NA TRBJ2-7 TRBD1 TRBV4-1 CASSQGAGQGSYEQYF TGCGCCAGCAGCCAAGGGGCGGGACAGGGCTCCTACGAGCAGTACTTC
many TRBJ2-3 TRBD2 TRBV6-2/TRBV6-3 CASSYSGRGRLYRTDTQYF TGTGCCAGCAGTTACTCGGGCCGCGGGAGGCTCTACCGCACAGATACGCAGTATTTT
NA TRBJ2-7 TRBD1 TRBV12-3/TRBV12-4 CASSYHPGTGGYEQYF TGTGCCAGCAGTTACCACCCCGGGACAGGGGGCTACGAGCAGTACTTC
many TRBJ1-5 NA TRBV4-1 CASSQAFSTQPQHF TGCGCCAGCAGCCAAGCCTTTAGTACCCAGCCCCAGCATTTT
few TRBJ2-5 NA TRBV7-9 CASSLSIETQYF TGTGCCAGCAGCTTGAGTATAGAGACCCAGTACTTC
few TRBJ1-1 NA TRBV5-1 CASSLARINTEAFF TGCGCCAGCAGCTTGGCCAGGATTAACACTGAAGCTTTCTTT
few TRBJ1-1 NA TRBV12-3/TRBV12-4 CASSSSWVPGRPEAFF TGTGCCAGCAGTTCCAGCTGGGTACCCGGGAGGCCTGAAGCTTTCTTT
NA TRBJ2-4 NA TRBV4-2 CASSQAGESAKNIQYF TGTGCCAGCAGCCAAGCGGGGGAATCAGCCAAAAACATTCAGTACTTC
NA TRBJ1-5 NA TRBV20-1 CSARNSINQPQHF TGCAGTGCTAGAAACAGCATCAATCAGCCCCAGCATTTT
NA TRBJ2-3 TRBD2 TRBV7-6 CASSWREGRADTQYF TGTGCCAGCAGTTGGCGGGAGGGCCGTGCAGATACGCAGTATTTT
NA TRBJ2-1 TRBD1 TRBV19 CASSTGTGVYEQFF TGTGCCAGTAGCACTGGGACAGGGGTCTATGAGCAGTTCTTC
many TRBJ2-2 NA TRBV12-3/TRBV12-4 CASTRGGLTGELFF TGTGCCAGCACCCGCGGAGGGCTTACCGGGGAGCTGTTTTTT
NA TRBJ2-2 TRBD2 TRBV7-2 CASSPGLAGAHTGELFF TGTGCCAGCAGCCCAGGACTAGCGGGGGCCCACACCGGGGAGCTGTTTTTT
NA TRBJ1-1 NA TRBV11-2 CASSLVGGQEAFF TGTGCCAGCAGCTTAGTGGGGGGGCAGGAAGCTTTCTTT
few TRBJ2-7 NA TRBV6-1 CASQKRERVYEQYF TGTGCCAGCCAAAAACGGGAACGGGTCTACGAGCAGTACTTC
few TRBJ2-1 TRBD2 TRBV20-1 CSARDPLAGAAFF TGCAGTGCTAGAGACCCGCTAGCGGGAGCGGCGTTCTTC
NA TRBJ2-5 TRBD2 TRBV6-1 CASRTSGIETQYF TGTGCCAGCAGGACTAGCGGGATCGAGACCCAGTACTTC
few TRBJ2-7 TRBD1 TRBV20-1 CSARTDRGYEQYF TGCAGTGCTAGAACCGACAGGGGGTACGAGCAGTACTTC
NA TRBJ2-5 TRBD2 TRBV7-7 CASSSWTSGHQETQYF TGTGCCAGCAGCTCCTGGACTAGCGGGCACCAAGAGACCCAGTATTTC
NA TRBJ1-1 NA TRBV10-3 CAISEDLGLPAFF TGTGCCATCAGTGAGGATTTGGGACTCCCAGCTTTCTTT
NA TRBJ2-4 NA TRBV25-1 CASSEGQLGKNIQYF TGTGCCAGCAGTGAAGGTCAGTTAGGCAAAAACATTCAGTACTTC
NA TRBJ2-5 NA TRBV7-2 CASSSTTQYF TGTGCCAGCAGCTCAACAACCCAGTACTTC
many TRBJ1-2 TRBD1 TRBV29-1 CSVADRGNYGYTF TGCAGCGTTGCCGACAGGGGGAACTATGGCTACACCTTC
few TRBJ2-3 TRBD2 TRBV20-1 CSAWTSGRTDTQYF TGCAGTGCCTGGACTAGCGGGAGGACAGATACGCAGTATTTT
NA TRBJ2-3 TRBD2 TRBV20-1 CSALLAGDTDTQYF TGCAGTGCTCTACTAGCGGGAGACACAGATACGCAGTATTTT
few TRBJ2-7 NA TRBV20-1 CSARGRETYEQYF TGCAGTGCTAGGGGCCGGGAAACCTACGAGCAGTACTTC
NA TRBJ2-7 NA TRBV6-1 CASRPTGGYEQYF TGTGCCAGCAGGCCCACCGGGGGCTACGAGCAGTACTTC
few TRBJ2-7 TRBD2 TRBV5-1 CASTQVLGGGNEQYF TGCGCCAGCACCCAAGTACTTGGCGGGGGGAACGAGCAGTACTTC
NA TRBJ2-1 TRBD2 TRBV18 CASSSGTSGTYNEQFF TGTGCCAGCTCCTCCGGGACTAGCGGGACCTATAATGAGCAGTTCTTC
NA TRBJ2-1 NA TRBV29-1 CSVNTLTSYNEHFF TGCAGCGTAAATACGCTTACCTCCTACAATGAGCACTTCTTC
NA TRBJ2-3 NA TRBV9 CASSVGGQDTQYF TGTGCCAGCAGCGTAGGGGGGCAAGATACGCAGTATTTT
NA TRBJ2-3 NA TRBV5-1 CASSFTQEVGDTQYF TGCGCCAGCAGCTTCACCCAGGAGGTCGGAGATACGCAGTATTTT
once TRBJ2-2 TRBD2 TRBV7-2 CASSPQGLANTGELFF TGTGCCAGCAGCCCCCAAGGACTAGCGAACACCGGGGAGCTGTTTTTT
NA TRBJ1-2 NA TRBV4-1 CAISPGYYGYTF TGTGCCATCAGCCCTGGGTACTATGGCTACACCTTC
NA TRBJ1-1 NA TRBV5-1 CASRLDLQNTEAFF TGCGCCAGCAGATTGGACCTGCAGAACACTGAAGCTTTCTTT
NA TRBJ2-3 NA TRBV6-6 CASTGTLSNTQYF TGTGCCAGCACAGGGACCCTATCTAATACGCAGTATTTT
few TRBJ1-1 NA TRBV3-1 CASSQRGGTEAFF TGTGCCAGCAGCCAGAGAGGGGGTACTGAAGCTTTCTTT
NA TRBJ2-1 TRBD2 TRBV9 CASSVAPSGRAANEQFF TGTGCCAGCAGCGTAGCTCCCAGCGGGAGGGCCGCCAATGAGCAGTTCTTC
few TRBJ1-2 NA TRBV7-2 CASSLPVSGYTF TGTGCCAGCAGCCTACCGGTATCTGGCTACACCTTC
NA TRBJ1-1 NA TRBV7-9 CASSLGQGTYTEAFF TGTGCCAGCAGCTTAGGTCAGGGGACGTACACTGAAGCTTTCTTT
few TRBJ1-1 NA TRBV29-1 CSGGGVNTEAFF TGCAGCGGGGGAGGGGTGAACACTGAAGCTTTCTTT
many TRBJ1-5 NA TRBV30 CAWSPGWAQPQHF TGTGCCTGGAGCCCAGGGTGGGCTCAGCCCCAGCATTTT
NA TRBJ2-3 NA TRBV29-1 CSVENRFTDTQYF TGCAGCGTTGAAAACAGGTTCACAGATACGCAGTATTTT